These 20 T cell receptor beta chains came from one sample sequenced in a study of control samples from healthy donors and cancer patients. Profiling relied on immunoSEQ multiplex PCR, and the TCRdb table lists in-frame clones only, not all of them. The table records 95,000 to 150,000 clones, about 88% of them present only once. Sequenced: blood. Receptors originate from a man younger than 35 in good health.

The chain recombines TRBV11-1 with TRBJ2-3, with 12 nucleotides matching TRBD2. Germline assignment: CDR1 SGHAT and CDR2 FQDESV (reference sequence). The CDR3 contains 15 residues. Trimming removed 4 bases from V and 5 bases from J; junction bases left unmatched: 4. The CDR3 DNA follows: TGTGCCAGCAGCTCACTAGCGGGAGGATTAGATACGCAGTATTTT. Its protein is CASSSLAGGLDTQYF.

CDR3 loop: CASSEVVAQPQHF. The CDR3 DNA reads TGTGCCAGCAGTGAAGTAGTGGCCCAGCCCCAGCATTTT. The V and J genes are TRBV6-1 and TRBJ1-5; D remains ambiguous. The CDR3 consists of 13 residues. Germline V gene data show CDR1 as MNHNS and CDR2 as SASEGT. Trimming cost V 1 base and J 7 bases, with 8 bases left between them.

This clone was observed a single time. V gene TRBV10-3 combines with J gene TRBJ2-2; D not certain. Germline CDR1 and CDR2: ENHRY and SYGVKD. Deletions cut 0 bases from V and 9 bases from J, with 2 bases between. The CDR3 covers 11 residues. This CDR3 reads CAISESWELFF. CDR3 in DNA: TGTGCCATCAGTGAGTCGTGGGAGCTGTTTTTT.

The rearrangement uses TRBV19 and TRBJ1-1, with D unresolved. CDR3 length: 14 residues. CDR1 and CDR2 (germline): LNHDA, SQIVND (reference sequence). V lost 3 bases, J lost 10 bases, and 18 bases lay in between. DNA for the CDR3: TGTGCCAGTAGTATGGGGAGCTTGACGGTGGGAGCTTTCTTT. As protein: CASSMGSLTVGAFF.

V is TRBV10-3 and J is TRBJ2-1; tentatively, D is TRBD2 (5 bases). The CDR3 spans 18 residues. The V end lost 7 bases, the J end lost 8 bases, and 30 bases lay between the germline ends. The germline gives CDR1 ENHRY, CDR2 SYGVKD. As DNA, the CDR3 is TGTGCCATCAAAAGTCGGACCCTCCGGGGTACCGACAATCATGAGCAGTTCTTC. This sequence encodes CAIKSRTLRGTDNHEQFF.

The V call is TRBV12-3 or TRBV12-4, the J call TRBJ2-7; TRBD1 aligns across 9 bases. Trimming at V came to 6 bases and at J to 9 bases, leaving 9 bases not matched to a gene. The CDR3 contains 13 residues. The CDR3 DNA reads as TGTGCCAGCAGAATCAGACAGGGGGATGGGCAGTACTTC. Translating it yields CASRIRQGDGQYF.

V and J are TRBV27 and TRBJ2-5, with D perhaps TRBD2 (5 bases). This CDR3 is built from 12 residues. The V gene's germline CDR1 is MNHEY and CDR2 SMNVEV (reference sequence). Trimming cost V 3 bases and J 5 bases, with 7 bases left between them. The DNA for the CDR3 is TGTGCCAGCAGTTTCCGAGGGGAGACCCAGTACTTC. Amino acid sequence: CASSFRGETQYF.

The chain combines TRBV12-3 or TRBV12-4 with TRBJ1-1; TRBD1 agrees at 7 bases. The J segment lost 3 bases and the V segment lost 6 bases, leaving 4 bases of the junction unmatched. The CDR3 totals 13 residues. CDR3 nucleotide sequence: TGTGCCAGCAGACCGGGACAGTACACTGAAGCTTTCTTT. This gives the protein CASRPGQYTEAFF.

The CDR3 coding sequence is TGCGCCAGCAGGACCCAGGGGTCCACTGAAGCTTTCTTT. This gives the protein CASRTQGSTEAFF. The rearrangement joins TRBV5-1 to TRBJ1-1, with a weak D call TRBD1 (6 bases). This CDR3 has 13 residues. Germline loops: CDR1 SGHRS, CDR2 YFSETQ. Trimming removed 5 bases from V and 4 bases from J, with 12 bases in between.

This clone was recorded only once. The rearrangement uses TRBV12-3 or TRBV12-4 and TRBJ2-5, with 7 bases identical to TRBD1. Trimming took 3 bases from V and 5 from J; bases not matched to a gene: 3. The CDR3 has 13 amino acids. The CDR3 DNA reads TGTGCCAGCAGTTTTAGGGGACAGGAGACCCAGTACTTC. Its protein product is CASSFRGQETQYF.

This chain joins TRBV28 and TRBJ2-2; TRBD2 aligns across 12 bases. The CDR3 is 15 amino acids. Trimming took 5 bases from V and 4 from J; bases not matched to a gene: 2. Germline V CDR1 and CDR2: MDHEN, SYDVKM. DNA for the CDR3: TGTGCCAGCAGTACACTAGCGGGAGGCACCGGGGAGCTGTTTTTT. It specifies CASSTLAGGTGELFF.

The chain combines TRBV6-5 with TRBJ2-1; no clear D gene. Germline assignment: CDR1 MNHEY and CDR2 SVGAGI. The V end was cut by 2 bases, the J end by 7 bases, with 3 bases between. CDR3 size: 11 residues. The DNA of the CDR3 is TGTGCCAGCAGTTACCGGAATGAGCAGTTCTTC. Translation gives CASSYRNEQFF.

The sample holds one count of this clone. The chain links TRBV5-1 to TRBJ2-7; D unresolved. CDR1 is SGHRS and CDR2 is YFSETQ in the germline V gene. The CDR3 consists of 13 residues. Trimming shortened V by 4 bases and J by 2 bases, and 10 bases separated the two germline ends. The CDR3 DNA reads TGCGCCAGCAGCCCTGAACGGGCCTACGAGCAGTACTTC. This encodes CASSPERAYEQYF. Full variable domain (missing parts from reference TRBV5-1 and TRBJ2-7): KAGVTQTPRYLIKTRGQQVTLSCSPISGHRSVSWYQQTPGQGLQFLFEYFSETQRNKGNFPGRFSGRQFSNSRSEMNVSTLELGDSALYLCASSPERAYEQYFGPGTRLTVT.

The V call is TRBV7-2, the J call TRBJ2-7; D is perhaps TRBD1 (5 bases). Looked up from germline, CDR1 is SGHTA and CDR2 is FQGNSA. Trimming took off 4 bases at V and 5 bases at J, with 9 bases between the two ends. The CDR3 loop spans 12 amino acids. The CDR3 sequence: CASSYMGHEQYF. The CDR3 nucleotides read TGTGCCAGCAGCTATATGGGGCACGAGCAGTACTTC.

This chain uses TRBV25-1 with TRBJ2-5; D is perhaps TRBD1 or TRBD2 (6 bases each). This CDR3 is 16 amino acids long. Germline lookup yields CDR1 MGHDK and CDR2 SYGVNS. The V end was cut by 5 bases, the J end by 3 bases, with 19 bases between. The CDR3: CASSIPSGAGEETQYF. CDR3 bases: TGTGCCAGCAGTATCCCCTCGGGGGCCGGGGAAGAGACCCAGTACTTC.

The chain carries TRBV27 and TRBJ2-7; perhaps D is TRBD1 or TRBD2 (5 bases each). CDR3 length equals 14 residues. The germline V and J ends were trimmed by 5 bases and 4 bases, with 15 bases remaining between them. CDR1 MNHEY and CDR2 SMNVEV come from the germline V gene (reference sequence). The CDR3 loop reads CASSLPGRQYEQYF. In DNA form, the CDR3 reads TGTGCCAGCAGTCTACCGGGACGCCAATACGAGCAGTACTTC.

The sample holds a few counts of this clone. The chain is built from TRBV18 and TRBJ2-5; D not certain. The V and J ends lost 3 bases and 5 bases respectively, with 7 bases between them. This CDR3 comprises 12 residues. Germline assignment: CDR1 KGHSH and CDR2 LQKENI. The CDR3 nucleotides are TGTGCCAGCTCACCCATAGGGGAGACCCAGTACTTC. Amino acid sequence: CASSPIGETQYF. Combining the CDR3 with reference TRBV18 and TRBJ2-5 gives the whole variable domain NAGVMQNPRHLVRRRGQEARLRCSPMKGHSHVYWYRQLPEEGLKFMVYLQKENIIDESGMPKERFSAEFPKEGPSILRIQQVVRGDSAAYFCASSPIGETQYFGPGTRLLVL.

The CDR3 DNA reads as TGTGCCAGCAGCTTGCAGGCTGCAGGGGCCAACGTCCTGACTTTC. Protein product: CASSLQAAGANVLTF. This chain connects TRBV7-2 to TRBJ2-6; D gene ambiguous. CDR1 SGHTA and CDR2 FQGNSA come from the germline V gene. The V gene lost 3 bases and the J gene lost 4 bases, with 10 bases spanning the gap. The CDR3 loop spans 15 amino acids. Combining the CDR3 with reference TRBV7-2 and TRBJ2-6 gives the whole variable domain GAGVSQSPSNKVTEKGKDVELRCDPISGHTALYWYRQSLGQGLEFLIYFQGNSAPDKSGLPSDRFSAERTGGSVSTLTIQRTQQEDSAVYLCASSLQAAGANVLTFGAGSRLTVL.

On this clone itself: This CDR3 is also generated by other DNA sequences in the sample. The V and J genes are TRBV4-2 and TRBJ2-7; the D is unclear. Trimming pared 0 bases from V and 2 bases from J, leaving 5 bases between. Germline CDR1 reads LGHNA; CDR2 reads YNFKEQ. The CDR3 runs 13 residues. CDR3 DNA: TGTGCCAGCAGCCAAGATAAGACCTACGAGCAGTACTTC. Its translation is CASSQDKTYEQYF.

This clone was seen a handful of times. This chain joins TRBV19 and TRBJ2-7, with 10 positions matching TRBD2. From germline, CDR1 is LNHDA and CDR2 SQIVND (reference sequence). With V trimmed by 3 bases and J by 3 bases, 5 bases remained unmatched. There are 15 residues in the CDR3. The CDR3 DNA is TGTGCCAGTAGTATGGCCGCTAGCGGGAGCTACGAGCAGTACTTC. Protein product: CASSMAASGSYEQYF.